The source of this T cell receptor (beta chain) is a study of T cells in Graves' hyperthyroidism and ophthalmopathy. Study-wide context: The authors collected peripheral blood at initial diagnosis, before any treatment.

The TCR beta CDR3 regions underwent amplification using RNA transcripts as the source. HTBI primers were used for first-round RT-PCR of the TCR CDR3. TCRdb passed the multiplex PCR reads through MiXCR, listing each CDR3 protein once. This table holds about 570,000 distinct CDR3 sequences, 14% found once. This clonotype was counted a few times. Its antigen is currently unknown. Patients showing uncontrolled infection, other autoimmune disease, pregnancy or lactation were ineligible. Fresh peripheral blood, about 9.3 ml, yielded the PBMCs. Study results and caveats: The model identified upcoming ophthalmopathy a median roughly 6.5 months ahead of onset.

The trim removed 7 bases at V and 2 bases at J, leaving 8 bases unmatched. Germline-derived CDR1 and CDR2 are WSHSY and SAAADI. The CDR3 has 15 residues. The clonotype comes from a woman aged 40 to 55 with Graves' hyperthyroidism. The gene calls are TRBV10-2 and TRBJ1-5; 7 bases agree with TRBD1. Sequenced material: blood. The CDR3, as DNA: TGCGCCAGCACCGCGACAGGGTTAGGCAATCAGCCCCAGCATTTT. Amino acids: CASTATGLGNQPQHF.